This TCR beta chain was found in a study of CD8+CD57+ T cells in acquired aplastic anemia. General study findings and limits: Common to patients and controls were approximately 30 CD8+ CDR3 sequences.

Note on this clonotype: Its antigen is unknown.

Using genomic DNA as the template, TCR beta VDJ and CDR3 profiling was carried out. TCRdb called the reads again in MiXCR, with one record for every CDR3 protein. The sample lists around 210,000 distinct CDR3 sequences; roughly two thirds were seen once. The CDR3 is made up of 17 amino acids. Per germline, CDR1 SGDLS and CDR2 YYNGEE. The V end was cut by 3 bases, the J end by 2 bases, with 20 bases between. Only patients with CD8+CD57+ cell expansion on flow cytometry were chosen for sequencing. V usage is TRBV9 and J usage is TRBJ2-5; either TRBD1 or TRBD2 may fit D (6 bases each). Input material: sorted CD4+, CD8+, or CD8+CD57+ T cells (not recorded which) from PBMCs. The receptor was isolated from a human donor with aplastic anemia. CDR3 nucleotides: TGTGCCAGCAGCGCCGAGGGGGGAGGCGTGCCGCAAGAGACCCAGTACTTC. Its protein product is CASSAEGGGVPQETQYF. The full variable domain, in which reference TRBV9 and TRBJ2-5 provide the parts outside the CDR3, is DSGVTQTPKHLITATGQRVTLRCSPRSGDLSVYWYQQSLDQGLQFLIQYYNGEERAKGNILERFSAQQFPDLHSELNLSSLELGDSALYFCASSAEGGGVPQETQYFGPGTRLLVL.